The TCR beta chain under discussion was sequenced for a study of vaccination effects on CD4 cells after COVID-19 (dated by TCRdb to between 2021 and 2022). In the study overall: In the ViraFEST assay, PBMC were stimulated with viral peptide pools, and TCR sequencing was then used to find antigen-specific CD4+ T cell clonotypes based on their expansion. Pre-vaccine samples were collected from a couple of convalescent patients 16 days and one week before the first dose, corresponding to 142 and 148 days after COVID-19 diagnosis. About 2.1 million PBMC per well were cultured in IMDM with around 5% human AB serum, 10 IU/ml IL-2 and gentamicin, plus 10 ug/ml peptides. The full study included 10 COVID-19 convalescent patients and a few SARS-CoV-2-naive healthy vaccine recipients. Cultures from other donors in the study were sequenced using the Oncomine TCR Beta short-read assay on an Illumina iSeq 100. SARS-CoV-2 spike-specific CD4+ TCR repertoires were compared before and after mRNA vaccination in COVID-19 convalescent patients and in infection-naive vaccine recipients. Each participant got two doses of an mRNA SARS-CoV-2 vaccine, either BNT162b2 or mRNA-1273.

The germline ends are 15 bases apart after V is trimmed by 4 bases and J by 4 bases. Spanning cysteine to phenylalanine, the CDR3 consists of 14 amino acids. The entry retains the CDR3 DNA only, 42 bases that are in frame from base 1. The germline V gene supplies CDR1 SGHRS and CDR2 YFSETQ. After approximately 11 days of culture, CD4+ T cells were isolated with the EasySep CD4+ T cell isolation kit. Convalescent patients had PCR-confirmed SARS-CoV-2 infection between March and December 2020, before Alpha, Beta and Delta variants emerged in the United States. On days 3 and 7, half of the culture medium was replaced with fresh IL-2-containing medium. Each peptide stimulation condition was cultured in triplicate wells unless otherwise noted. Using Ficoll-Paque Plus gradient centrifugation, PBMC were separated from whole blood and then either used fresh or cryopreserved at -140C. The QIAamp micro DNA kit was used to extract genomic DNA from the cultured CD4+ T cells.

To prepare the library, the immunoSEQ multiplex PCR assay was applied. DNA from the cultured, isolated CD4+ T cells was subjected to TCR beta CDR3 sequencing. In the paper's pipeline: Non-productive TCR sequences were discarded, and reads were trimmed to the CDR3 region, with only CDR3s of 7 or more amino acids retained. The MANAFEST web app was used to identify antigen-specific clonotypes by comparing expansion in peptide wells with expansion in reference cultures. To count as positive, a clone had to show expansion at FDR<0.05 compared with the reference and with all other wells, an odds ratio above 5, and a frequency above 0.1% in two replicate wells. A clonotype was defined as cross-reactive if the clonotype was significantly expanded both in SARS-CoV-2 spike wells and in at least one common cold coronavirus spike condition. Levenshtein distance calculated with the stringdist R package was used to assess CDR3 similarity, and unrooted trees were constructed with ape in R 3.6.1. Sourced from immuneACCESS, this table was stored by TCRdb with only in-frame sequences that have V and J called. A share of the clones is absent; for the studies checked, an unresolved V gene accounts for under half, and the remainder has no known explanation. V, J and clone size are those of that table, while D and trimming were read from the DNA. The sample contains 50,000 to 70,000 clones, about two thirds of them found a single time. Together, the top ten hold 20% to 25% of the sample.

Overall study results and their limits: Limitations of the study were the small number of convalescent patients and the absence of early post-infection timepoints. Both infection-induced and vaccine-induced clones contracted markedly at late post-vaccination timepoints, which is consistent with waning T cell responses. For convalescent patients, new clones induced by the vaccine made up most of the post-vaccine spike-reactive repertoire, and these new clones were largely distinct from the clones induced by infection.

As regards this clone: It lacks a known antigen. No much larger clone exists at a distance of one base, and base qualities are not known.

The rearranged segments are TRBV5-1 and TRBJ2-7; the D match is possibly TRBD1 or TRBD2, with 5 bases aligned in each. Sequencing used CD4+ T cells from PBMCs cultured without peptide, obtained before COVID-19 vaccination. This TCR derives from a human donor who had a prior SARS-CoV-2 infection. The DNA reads TGCGCCAGCAGCCAAAATGGGGCGGGTTACGAGCAGTACTTC. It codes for CASSQNGAGYEQYF.